The next 24 T cell receptor beta chains were all read from a single sample in a study of shared clonotypes between healthy human individuals. Positive CCR7 selection of CD45RO-negative cells yielded the naive CD8 cells, and terminally differentiated effector memory CD45RA+ cells were excluded. Sequencing used immunoSEQ multiplex PCR; TCRdb keeps in-frame clones, though not all of them. This sample has about 2 million clones; about 95% occur once, and the top ten carry 1.2%. Sequenced input: naive CD8+ T cells sorted from blood. All receptors derive from a man between 18 and 35 years old in good health.

This clone was counted once. The chain is built from TRBV9 and TRBJ2-7; 10 positions match TRBD2. Looked up from germline, CDR1 is SGDLS and CDR2 is YYNGEE. The CDR3 has 15 amino acids. V shed 2 bases and J 2 bases; nucleotides not matched to a gene: 4. The DNA of the CDR3 is TGTGCCAGCAGCGTTGGGACTAGCGTCCCCTACGAGCAGTACTTC. This translates into CASSVGTSVPYEQYF.

A remark on this clone: One end of the junction fails to match germline, which may point to a read error. The J gene is TRBJ1-2, the V gene TRBV5-6; perhaps TRBD1 as D (5 bases). This CDR3 comprises 14 residues. Germline loops: CDR1 SGHDT, CDR2 YYEEEE. CDR3 region: CANSLTRANYGYTF. The CDR3 bases are TGTGCCAACAGCTTGACCAGGGCCAACTATGGCTACACCTTC.

In its sample, this clone was seen once. The V gene is TRBV12-5, the J gene TRBJ2-7; TRBD2 matches 9 bases. CDR1 is LGHNT and CDR2 is FRNRAP in the germline V gene. The ends lost 6 bases at V and 1 base at J; junction bases unmatched: 7. The CDR3 has 15 residues. CDR3 amino acids: CASGSGLARSYEQYF. The DNA of the CDR3 is TGTGCTAGTGGCTCCGGACTAGCGCGTTCCTACGAGCAGTACTTC.

This clone was detected only once. The chain employs TRBV5-6 and TRBJ1-2; D is undetermined. Germline V CDR1 and CDR2: SGHDT, YYEEEE. The CDR3 has 13 amino acids. Trimming removed 5 bases from V and 0 bases from J, with 8 bases in between. The CDR3 sequence: CASRTTPNYGYTF. The CDR3 DNA reads TGTGCCAGCAGGACAACTCCTAACTATGGCTACACCTTC.

The chain links TRBV28 to TRBJ2-7; the D is unclear. CDR1 and CDR2 (germline): MDHEN, SYDVKM. Trimming cost V 4 bases and J 1 base, with 8 bases left between them. The CDR3 runs to 13 residues. In DNA form, the CDR3 reads TGTGCCAGCAGTTCGGATGTATCCTACGAGCAGTACTTC. The encoded protein is CASSSDVSYEQYF.

The chain has TRBV7-3 and TRBJ2-3; D ambiguous. The CDR3 runs to 13 residues. Trimming left V 4 bases short and J 5 bases short, with 10 bases between. The germline gives CDR1 SGHTA, CDR2 FQGTGA. The CDR3 here is CASSSNSLDTQYF. CDR3 DNA sequence: TGTGCCAGCAGCTCGAACAGCCTAGATACGCAGTATTTT.

V gene TRBV15 combines with J gene TRBJ2-3, with 7 bases fitting TRBD1. CDR3 length: 19 residues. The trim removed 0 bases at V and 0 bases at J, leaving 12 bases unmatched. From germline, CDR1 is LNHNV and CDR2 YYDKDF (reference sequence). CDR3 residues: CATSRDRQGEDPSTDTQYF. In nucleotides, the CDR3 is TGTGCCACCAGCAGAGATCGGCAGGGGGAAGACCCAAGCACAGATACGCAGTATTTT. The full variable domain, with the rest looked up from reference TRBV15 and TRBJ2-3, is DAMVIQNPRYQVTQFGKPVTLSCSQTLNHNVMYWYQQKSSQAPKLLFHYYDKDFNNEADTPDNFQSRRPNTSFCFLDIRSPGLGDTAMYLCATSRDRQGEDPSTDTQYFGPGTRLTVL.

The rearrangement joins TRBV6-1 to TRBJ1-1; D is possibly TRBD1 (6 bases). From germline, CDR1 is MNHNS and CDR2 SASEGT. Trimming cost V 8 bases and J 10 bases, with 14 bases left between them. The CDR3 totals 11 residues. The CDR3 protein is CASWGGLPAFF. CDR3 sequence (DNA): TGTGCCAGCTGGGGGGGCCTGCCAGCTTTCTTT.

The chain has TRBV9 and TRBJ2-7; TRBD1 agrees at 7 bases. The trim removed 0 bases at V and 2 bases at J, leaving 5 bases unmatched. The germline V gene has CDR1 SGDLS and CDR2 YYNGEE. The CDR3 length is 15 residues. CDR3: CASSVGDSLAYEQYF. CDR3 DNA: TGTGCCAGCAGCGTAGGGGACAGCTTGGCCTACGAGCAGTACTTC.

Points on this clone: The sample carries other DNA sequences with the same CDR3. J is TRBJ2-7 and V is TRBV5-1, with D possibly being TRBD2 (6 bases). Trimming pared 1 base from V and 4 bases from J, leaving 9 bases between. The length of the CDR3 is 13 residues. The germline gives CDR1 SGHRS, CDR2 YFSETQ. The CDR3 sequence is CASSLTEGYEQYF. The CDR3 coding sequence is TGCGCCAGCAGCTTGACGGAGGGGTACGAGCAGTACTTC.

The chain uses TRBV28 and TRBJ1-3, with D possibly TRBD1 on 6 matching bases. Looked up from germline, CDR1 is MDHEN and CDR2 is SYDVKM. The CDR3 covers 15 residues. The germline V and J ends were trimmed by 7 bases and 3 bases, with 16 bases remaining between them. The CDR3 sequence: CASNEVGASGNTIYF. DNA for the CDR3: TGTGCCAGCAATGAGGTGGGGGCGAGTGGAAACACCATATATTTT.

The CDR3 coding sequence is TGTGCCAGCAGCTTAAGCGGGACTAACTCCTACGAGCAGTACTTC. Translation: CASSLSGTNSYEQYF. The chain links TRBV7-6 to TRBJ2-7; 7 bases line up with TRBD2. CDR3 size: 15 residues. V lost 2 bases and J lost 0; bases outside the gene matches: 4. In germline, CDR1 is SGHVS, CDR2 FNYEAQ.

The rearrangement links TRBV4-1 to TRBJ1-5, with D unresolved. Germline loops: CDR1 MGHRA, CDR2 YSYEKL. The CDR3 is made up of 15 amino acids. The ends were cut back, 4 bases at V and 0 bases at J, with 10 bases in the middle. CDR3 DNA sequence: TGCGCCAGCAGCCGCTTGGATAATAGCAATCAGCCCCAGCATTTT. It translates to CASSRLDNSNQPQHF.

This clone appeared a single time. The V call is TRBV5-6, the J call TRBJ2-3; D call uncertain. This CDR3 has 16 amino acids. V shed 0 bases and J shed 0 bases, with 11 bases lying between them. The germline gives CDR1 SGHDT, CDR2 YYEEEE. The CDR3 reads CASSLAGQLSTDTQYF. CDR3 DNA: TGTGCCAGCAGCTTGGCCGGTCAGCTTAGCACAGATACGCAGTATTTT.

The chain links TRBV27 to TRBJ2-3; D is ambiguous. The CDR3 totals 15 residues. V lost 9 bases and J lost 6, with 22 bases in between. Germline V CDR1 and CDR2: MNHEY, SMNVEV (reference sequence). The CDR3 DNA sequence: TGTGCCAGTCAAAGTAGAGGCTCTACCCGGGATACGCAGTATTTT. Translated: CASQSRGSTRDTQYF.

The rearrangement joins TRBV10-1 to TRBJ2-1; TRBD2 aligns across 10 bases. CDR3 size: 15 residues. Per germline, CDR1 WNHNN and CDR2 SYGVQD (reference sequence). V lost 2 bases, J lost 7 bases, and 5 bases stayed unmatched. The CDR3 loop is CASSEASGRWNEQFF. CDR3 bases: TGCGCCAGCAGTGAGGCTAGCGGGAGATGGAATGAGCAGTTCTTC.

CDR3 nucleotide sequence: TGTGCCAGCAGTTCAAACAGGGGACCGCCAGTCGCAGATACGCAGTATTTT. This sequence encodes CASSSNRGPPVADTQYF. V is TRBV28 and J is TRBJ2-3; 7 nucleotides match TRBD1. J was trimmed by 4 bases and V by 4 bases; bases with no gene match: 14. The CDR3 totals 17 residues. The germline CDR1 and CDR2 sequences are MDHEN and SYDVKM.

The chain joins TRBV28 to TRBJ2-7; D uncertain. Germline CDR1 reads MDHEN; CDR2 reads SYDVKM. V gave up 1 base and J gave up 3 bases, with 10 bases separating them. The CDR3 runs 14 residues. The chain's CDR3 is CASSLSVSRYEQYF. The DNA of the CDR3 is TGTGCCAGCAGTTTATCGGTCAGTCGCTACGAGCAGTACTTC.

The genes are TRBV21-1 and TRBJ2-2; no check of the table's D call, TRBD2, against the DNA was made. TRBV21-1 is a pseudogene. The CDR3 loop spans 15 amino acids. CDR3 region: CASSISGWGTGELFF. The CDR3 DNA sequence: TGTGCCAGCAGCATATCGGGATGGGGCACCGGGGAGCTGTTTTTT.

The rearrangement joins TRBV5-1 to TRBJ1-1; 9 nucleotides match TRBD1. V trimming: 3 bases; J trimming: 0 bases; junction bases outside the gene matches: 6. The CDR3 runs to 16 residues. Germline-derived CDR1 and CDR2 are SGHRS and YFSETQ. CDR3 loop: CASSWDRDLLNTEAFF. For the CDR3, the DNA is TGCGCCAGCAGCTGGGACAGGGACCTGCTGAACACTGAAGCTTTCTTT.

The chain has TRBV27 and TRBJ2-3; D uncertain. V gave up 2 bases and J gave up 2 bases, with 14 bases separating them. The CDR3 totals 16 residues. CDR1 is MNHEY, CDR2 SMNVEV, per germline (reference sequence). CDR3 region: CASSLQVVSDTDTQYF. The CDR3 DNA follows: TGTGCCAGCAGTTTACAAGTCGTATCAGACACAGATACGCAGTATTTT.

V usage is TRBV28 and J usage is TRBJ1-2; 7 bases line up with TRBD1. This CDR3 has 13 amino acids. Germline trimming cut 4 bases from V and 6 bases from J; bases unmatched to any gene: 5. CDR1 MDHEN and CDR2 SYDVKM come from the germline V gene. This CDR3 reads CASSSQGGDGYTF. CDR3 DNA sequence: TGTGCCAGCAGTTCCCAGGGGGGTGATGGCTACACCTTC.

As to this clone: The identical CDR3 is also encoded by other nucleotide sequences in the sample. V is TRBV11-2 and J is TRBJ2-7; D possibly corresponds to TRBD2 (5 bases). CDR1 is SGHAT and CDR2 is FQNNGV in the germline V gene. The CDR3 totals 12 residues. V was trimmed by 6 bases and J by 3 bases, leaving 9 bases between them. CDR3 amino acids: CASSPGGYEQYF. CDR3 in DNA: TGTGCCAGCAGTCCTGGAGGCTACGAGCAGTACTTC.

This chain uses TRBV27 with TRBJ1-5; D not resolved. Trimming cost V 5 bases and J 1 base, with 9 bases left between them. The CDR3 extends over 14 amino acids. Looked up from germline, CDR1 is MNHEY and CDR2 is SMNVEV (reference sequence). This CDR3 is CASSPRRSNQPQHF. In DNA, the CDR3 is TGTGCCAGCAGTCCCCGCCGGAGCAATCAGCCCCAGCATTTT.